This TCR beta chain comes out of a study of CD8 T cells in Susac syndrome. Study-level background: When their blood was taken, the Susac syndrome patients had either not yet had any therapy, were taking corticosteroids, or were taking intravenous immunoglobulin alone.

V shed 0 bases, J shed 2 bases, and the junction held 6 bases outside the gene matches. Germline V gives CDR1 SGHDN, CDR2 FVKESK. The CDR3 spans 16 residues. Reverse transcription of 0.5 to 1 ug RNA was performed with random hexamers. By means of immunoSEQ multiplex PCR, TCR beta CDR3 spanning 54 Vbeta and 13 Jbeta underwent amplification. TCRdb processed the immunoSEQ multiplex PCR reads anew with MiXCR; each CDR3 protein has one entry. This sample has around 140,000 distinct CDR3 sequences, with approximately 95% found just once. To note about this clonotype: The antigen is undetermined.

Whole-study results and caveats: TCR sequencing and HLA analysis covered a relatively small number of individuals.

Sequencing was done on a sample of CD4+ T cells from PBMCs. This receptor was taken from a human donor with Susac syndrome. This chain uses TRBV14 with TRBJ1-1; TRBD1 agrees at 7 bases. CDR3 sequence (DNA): TGTGCCAGCAGCCAAGATGGTGACAGGGCCAACACTGAAGCTTTCTTT. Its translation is CASSQDGDRANTEAFF.